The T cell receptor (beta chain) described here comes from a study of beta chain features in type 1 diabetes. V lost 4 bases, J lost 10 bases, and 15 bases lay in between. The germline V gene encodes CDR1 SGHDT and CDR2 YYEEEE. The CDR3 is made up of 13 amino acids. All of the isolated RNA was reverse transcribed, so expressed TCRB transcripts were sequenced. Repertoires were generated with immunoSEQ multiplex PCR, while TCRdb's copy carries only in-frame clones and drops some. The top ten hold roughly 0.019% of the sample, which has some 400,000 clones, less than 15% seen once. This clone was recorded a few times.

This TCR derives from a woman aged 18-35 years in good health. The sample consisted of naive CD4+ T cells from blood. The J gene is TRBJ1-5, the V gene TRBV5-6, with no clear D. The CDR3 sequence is CASSPGPEGPQHF. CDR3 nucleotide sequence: TGTGCCAGCAGCCCCGGTCCCGAGGGTCCCCAGCATTTT. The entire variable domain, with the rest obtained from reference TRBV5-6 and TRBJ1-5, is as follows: DAGVTQSPTHLIKTRGQQVTLRCSPKSGHDTVSWYQQALGQGPQFIFQYYEEEERQRGNFPDRFSGHQFPNYSSELNVNALLLGDSALYLCASSPGPEGPQHFGDGTRLSIL.